This T cell receptor beta chain comes out of a study of shared clonotypes between healthy human individuals. Germline CDR1 is LGHNA and CDR2 is YSLEER. The V end was cut by 2 bases, the J end by 0 bases, with 19 bases between. The CDR3 sequence is 18 residues long. The study drew its donors from healthy HIV-negative adults without recent acute infections or vaccinations. Sequencing used immunoSEQ multiplex PCR; TCRdb keeps in-frame clones, though not all of them. Among more than 1,200,000 clones listed, approximately 98.5% were seen once. The clonotype was recovered from a man younger than 45 in good health. This rearrangement joins TRBV4-3 to TRBJ1-2; maybe TRBD1 (5 bases). The source material was naive CD4+ T cells sorted from blood. Subset defined: CD45RA+ positively selected. Written as DNA, the CDR3 is TGCGCCAGCAGCCAAATCCTTGCGAAGGGGCGAGCTAACTATGGCTACACCTTC. It specifies CASSQILAKGRANYGYTF.